A single sample gave rise to the 25 T cell receptor beta chains below, sequenced in a study of blood T cells in healthy people across ages. Using a J-beta primer mix together with a sample-barcoded 5' primer, a second PCR was run for about 7 to 12 cycles. In TCRdb, the 5' RACE reads were re-called with MiXCR into one record per CDR3 protein. Of some 1,800,000 distinct CDR3 sequences listed, approximately 40% were seen once; the top ten hold 23%. Material for sequencing was blood. These receptors all come from a human donor in good health.

This chain's CDR3 is CASSQVSGGPRGTQYF. The DNA for the CDR3 is TGTGCCAGCAGCCAAGTCTCCGGGGGCCCTCGCGGGACCCAGTACTTC. The chain has TRBV4-2 and TRBJ2-5; D is possibly TRBD1 or TRBD2 (6 bases each). V lost 1 base and J lost 7, with 19 bases in between. This CDR3 is 16 amino acids long. Germline CDR1 and CDR2: LGHNA and YNFKEQ.

This clonotype appeared a few times. This chain links TRBV12-3 or TRBV12-4 with TRBJ1-5; D not resolved. Trimming removed 5 bases at V and 2 bases at J, with 13 bases between. This CDR3 is built from 15 residues. The CDR3: CASSTYREGNQPQHF. The CDR3 bases are TGTGCCAGCAGTACTTACCGGGAAGGCAATCAGCCCCAGCATTTT.

The chain combines TRBV4-1 with TRBJ1-1; a weak D match, TRBD1 (6 bases). V lost 8 bases to trimming and J lost 2 bases, with 12 bases between them. The CDR3 sequence is 13 residues long. Germline V lookup: CDR1 MGHRA, CDR2 YSYEKL. CDR3 nucleotides: TGCGCCAGCGCGGGACACGTCAACACTGAAGCTTTCTTT. Translating it yields CASAGHVNTEAFF.

This rearrangement joins TRBV6-5 to TRBJ1-1, with unresolved D. The germline CDR1 and CDR2 sequences are MNHEY and SVGAGI. The germline V and J ends were trimmed by 0 bases and 0 bases, with 11 bases remaining between them. The CDR3 length is 16 residues. The CDR3: CASSYSQSSLNTEAFF. The DNA of the CDR3 is TGTGCCAGCAGTTACTCACAGTCAAGCTTGAACACTGAAGCTTTCTTT.

The genes are TRBV5-1 and TRBJ2-1; D gene ambiguous. The germline V gene has CDR1 SGHRS and CDR2 YFSETQ. V lost 4 bases and J lost 1, with 9 bases in between. The CDR3 runs to 14 residues. CDR3 sequence: CASSDGYSYNEQFF. The CDR3 DNA reads TGCGCCAGCAGCGACGGTTATTCCTACAATGAGCAGTTCTTC.

This clonotype was observed a handful of times. The chain couples TRBV20-1 to TRBJ2-7; D unresolved. The CDR3 length is 18 residues. CDR1 and CDR2 (germline): DFQATT, SNEGSKA (reference sequence). Trimming stripped 3 bases from V and 0 bases from J, with 24 bases between. The CDR3 here is CSASPGFQGFTSSYEQYF. The CDR3 nucleotides are TGCAGTGCTAGCCCCGGTTTTCAAGGGTTCACGAGCTCCTACGAGCAGTACTTC.

This clonotype came up a few times. This chain links TRBV28 with TRBJ2-7; D remains ambiguous. V lost 6 bases and J 0 bases, leaving 12 bases between the germline ends. This CDR3 has 14 residues. Germline assignment: CDR1 MDHEN and CDR2 SYDVKM. The CDR3 DNA sequence: TGTGCCAGCAGCCAAGGGCTAACCTCCTACGAGCAGTACTTC. Protein: CASSQGLTSYEQYF.

This clonotype appeared a single time. V and J are TRBV28 and TRBJ2-1, with 9 nucleotides matching TRBD1. V lost 5 bases, J lost 5 bases, and 7 bases stayed unmatched. The CDR3 is made up of 15 amino acids. CDR1 and CDR2 from the germline V gene are MDHEN and SYDVKM. DNA for the CDR3: TGTGCCAGCAGTCCATCCGGACAGGGGAACAATGAGCAGTTCTTC. Translated: CASSPSGQGNNEQFF.

This clonotype was observed a handful of times. The rearrangement uses TRBV7-2 and TRBJ2-1; D may be TRBD2 (6 bases). Germline V CDR1 and CDR2: SGHTA, FQGNSA. V was cut by 5 bases and J by 6 bases, with 17 bases left in between. The CDR3 is made up of 15 amino acids. CDR3 sequence reads: CASSHNSGSGNEQFF. The CDR3, as DNA: TGTGCCAGCAGCCACAATAGCGGATCGGGCAATGAGCAGTTCTTC.

Only a few counts were recorded for this clonotype. The chain links TRBV6-1 to TRBJ2-4, with 7 positions matching TRBD1. The ends lost 11 bases at V and 0 bases at J; junction bases unmatched: 19. CDR3 length: 18 residues. CDR1 and CDR2 (germline): MNHNS, SASEGT. The CDR3: CARCPDRVEGLAKNIQYF. CDR3 bases: TGTGCCCGCTGCCCCGACAGGGTTGAGGGGTTAGCCAAAAACATTCAGTACTTC.

In its sample, this clonotype was seen a few times. The rearrangement joins TRBV5-1 to TRBJ2-7; D not resolved. V was pared by 0 bases and J by 4 bases, with 11 bases between. The germline gives CDR1 SGHRS, CDR2 YFSETQ. The CDR3 length is 14 residues. CDR3 nucleotides: TGCGCCAGCAGCTTGGTGACTCCTCCTTACGAGCAGTACTTC. Its translation is CASSLVTPPYEQYF.

V gene TRBV7-8 combines with J gene TRBJ1-4; 8 positions match TRBD1. Germline V gives CDR1 SGHVS, CDR2 FQNEAQ. The CDR3 extends over 14 amino acids. V gave up 5 bases and J gave up 7 bases; unmatched junction bases: 6. The CDR3 protein is CASSDQGAAEKLFF. The CDR3 region has the DNA TGTGCCAGCAGCGACCAGGGGGCTGCTGAAAAACTGTTTTTT.

The chain employs TRBV7-2 and TRBJ2-7, with 9 bases aligning to TRBD1. V was clipped by 6 bases and J by 1 base; unmatched bases: 10. Germline-derived CDR1 and CDR2 are SGHTA and FQGNSA. This CDR3 comprises 16 residues. The CDR3 loop is CASSSQSGTGSYEQYF. The CDR3 DNA reads as TGTGCCAGCAGTTCCCAATCCGGGACAGGGTCCTACGAGCAGTACTTC.

J is TRBJ2-5 and V is TRBV20-1; a possible D gene is TRBD2 (6 bases). CDR3 length: 15 residues. Germline V gene lookup returns CDR1 DFQATT and CDR2 SNEGSKA (reference sequence). Trimming pared 0 bases from V and 1 base from J, leaving 12 bases between. The chain's CDR3 is CSARDGGTGQETQYF. CDR3 coding DNA: TGCAGTGCTAGAGATGGAGGGACCGGCCAAGAGACCCAGTACTTC.

The chain uses TRBV3-1 and TRBJ2-5; D is unresolved. The ends were cut back, 0 bases at V and 12 bases at J, with 14 bases in the middle. The V gene's germline CDR1 is LGHDT and CDR2 YNNKEL (reference sequence). The CDR3 contains 13 residues. In DNA, the CDR3 is TGTGCCAGCAGCCAAGATCTAGGATCGCGGAAGTACTTC. This codes for CASSQDLGSRKYF.

This chain connects TRBV19 to TRBJ2-5; D not resolved. V was trimmed by 3 bases and J by 1 base, leaving 9 bases between them. From germline, CDR1 is LNHDA and CDR2 SQIVND (reference sequence). The CDR3 is made up of 14 amino acids. CDR3 sequence reads: CASSMTMLQETQYF. Here the CDR3 DNA reads TGTGCCAGTAGTATGACGATGCTCCAAGAGACCCAGTACTTC.

This clonotype was seen only a few times. V gene TRBV4-3 combines with J gene TRBJ2-7; D assignment may be TRBD1 or TRBD2 (6 bases each). Germline V lookup: CDR1 LGHNA, CDR2 YSLEER. CDR3 length equals 15 residues. The V end lost 4 bases, the J end lost 2 bases, and 15 bases lay between the germline ends. The CDR3 DNA follows: TGCGCCAGCAGCCGCCTACAGGGAGGCACCTACGAGCAGTACTTC. As protein: CASSRLQGGTYEQYF.

V and J are TRBV20-1 and TRBJ2-5; possibly TRBD1 for D (5 bases). Germline V gene sequence: CDR1 DFQATT, CDR2 SNEGSKA (reference sequence). The CDR3 consists of 13 residues. Trimming removed 4 bases from V and 6 bases from J, with 15 bases in between. CDR3 amino acids: CSANWQGEKTQYF. The CDR3 DNA reads TGCAGTGCTAATTGGCAGGGCGAGAAGACCCAGTACTTC.

This clonotype showed up just a few times. V gene TRBV11-2 combines with J gene TRBJ2-4; 11 bases agree with TRBD2. J was trimmed by 6 bases and V by 5 bases; bases with no gene match: 12. The CDR3 covers 17 residues. CDR1 and CDR2 (germline): SGHAT, FQNNGV. The CDR3 sequence is CASSVLRPSGGINIQYF. The CDR3 DNA sequence: TGTGCCAGCAGCGTACTTCGTCCTAGCGGGGGGATAAACATTCAGTACTTC.

This chain connects TRBV9 to TRBJ1-6; 7 bases line up with TRBD1. The CDR3 consists of 15 residues. Germline CDR1 and CDR2: SGDLS and YYNGEE. V was clipped by 2 bases and J by 8 bases; unmatched bases: 7. The CDR3 protein is CASSVSGTEYSPLHF. The CDR3 DNA is TGTGCCAGCAGCGTCTCCGGGACAGAGTATTCACCCCTCCACTTT.

This clonotype was found a few times. This chain uses TRBV28 with TRBJ2-7, with a tentative D call TRBD1 (6 bases). V was shortened by 7 bases and J by 7 bases, with 23 bases between the two germline ends. The CDR3 totals 15 residues. Per germline, CDR1 MDHEN and CDR2 SYDVKM. Here the CDR3 DNA reads TGTGCCAGCAACACCCTGGGGCAGGGGCAGGATGAGCAGTACTTC. Protein product: CASNTLGQGQDEQYF.

V gene TRBV29-1 combines with J gene TRBJ2-5; 7 nucleotides line up with TRBD2. Per germline, CDR1 SQVTM and CDR2 ANQGSEA. The V gene end was trimmed by 4 bases and the J gene end by 4 bases; junction bases not matched to a gene: 9. CDR3 length: 14 residues. The chain's CDR3 is CSVVEWGGSETQYF. CDR3 coding DNA: TGCAGCGTTGTTGAGTGGGGGGGATCAGAGACCCAGTACTTC.

This chain uses TRBV6-5 with TRBJ1-2; TRBD1 agrees at 7 bases. J gave up 4 bases and V 5 bases, and 10 bases lay outside the gene matches. This CDR3 is built from 15 residues. The V gene's germline CDR1 is MNHEY and CDR2 SVGAGI. The CDR3 region is CASSKKGAQVYGYTF. CDR3 coding DNA: TGTGCCAGCAGTAAAAAGGGGGCGCAGGTCTATGGCTACACCTTC.

This clonotype has just a few counts. The rearrangement links TRBV6-2 or TRBV6-3 to TRBJ2-3; D perhaps matches TRBD2 (6 bases). The germline gives CDR1 MNHEY, CDR2 SVGEGT. This CDR3 region has 15 residues. Deletions cut 0 bases from V and 5 bases from J, with 12 bases between. The CDR3 loop reads CASSYSNPGVDTQYF. The CDR3 nucleotides read TGTGCCAGCAGTTACTCAAACCCGGGGGTAGATACGCAGTATTTT.

This clonotype was seen more than once but under ten times. The rearrangement uses TRBV7-2 and TRBJ1-1; D is perhaps TRBD1 (6 bases). This CDR3 is 19 amino acids long. V lost 0 bases, J lost 0 bases, and 20 bases lay in between. Per germline, CDR1 SGHTA and CDR2 FQGNSA. Here the CDR3 reads CASSLAGRGGVGVNTEAFF. DNA of the CDR3: TGTGCCAGCAGCTTAGCCGGCAGGGGAGGTGTGGGAGTGAACACTGAAGCTTTCTTT.